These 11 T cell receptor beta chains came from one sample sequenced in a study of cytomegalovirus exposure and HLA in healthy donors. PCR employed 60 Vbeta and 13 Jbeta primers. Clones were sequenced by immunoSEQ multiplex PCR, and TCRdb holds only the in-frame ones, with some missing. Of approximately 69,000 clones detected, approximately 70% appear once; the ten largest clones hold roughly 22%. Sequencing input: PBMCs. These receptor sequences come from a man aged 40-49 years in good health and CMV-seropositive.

This CDR3 is CASSFTRNEKLFF. CDR3 nucleotide sequence: TGTGCCAGCAGTTTTACACGAAATGAAAAACTGTTTTTT. This sequence joins TRBV27 and TRBJ1-4; D not certain. CDR1 is MNHEY, CDR2 SMNVEV, per germline (reference sequence). V dropped 3 bases and J dropped 5 bases, with 7 bases sitting between them. The CDR3 runs to 13 residues. Supplemented by reference TRBV27 and TRBJ1-4, the full variable domain reads EAQVTQNPRYLITVTGKKLTVTCSQNMNHEYMSWYRQDPGLGLRQIYYSMNVEVTDKGDVPEGYKVSRKEKRNFPLILESPSPNQTSLYFCASSFTRNEKLFFGSGTQLSVL.

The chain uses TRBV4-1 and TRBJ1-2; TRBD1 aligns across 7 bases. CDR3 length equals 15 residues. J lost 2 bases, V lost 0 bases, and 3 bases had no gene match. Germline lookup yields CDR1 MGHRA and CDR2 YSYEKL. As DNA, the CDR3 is TGCGCCAGCAGCCAAGATTCGACAGGGAACTATGGCTACACCTTC. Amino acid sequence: CASSQDSTGNYGYTF.

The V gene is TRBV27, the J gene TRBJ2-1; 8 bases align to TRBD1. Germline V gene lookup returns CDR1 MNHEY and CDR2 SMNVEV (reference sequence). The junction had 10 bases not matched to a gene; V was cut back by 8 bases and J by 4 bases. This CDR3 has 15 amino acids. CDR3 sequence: CASGRGRQGYNEQFF. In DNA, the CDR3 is TGTGCCAGCGGAAGGGGGCGACAGGGGTACAATGAGCAGTTCTTC.

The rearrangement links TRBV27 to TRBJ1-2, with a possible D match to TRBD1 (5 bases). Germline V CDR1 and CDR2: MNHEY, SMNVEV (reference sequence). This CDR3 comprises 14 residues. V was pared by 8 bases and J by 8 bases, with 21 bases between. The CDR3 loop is CASRPYPQGGGYTF. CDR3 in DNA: TGTGCCAGCCGCCCCTACCCCCAGGGCGGCGGCTACACCTTC.

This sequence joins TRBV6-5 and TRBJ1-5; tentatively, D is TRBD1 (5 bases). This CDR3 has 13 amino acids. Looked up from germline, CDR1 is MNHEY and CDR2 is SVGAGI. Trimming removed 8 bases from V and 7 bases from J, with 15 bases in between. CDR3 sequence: CASHGGWGQPQHF. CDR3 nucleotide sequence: TGTGCCAGCCATGGGGGGTGGGGGCAGCCCCAGCATTTT.

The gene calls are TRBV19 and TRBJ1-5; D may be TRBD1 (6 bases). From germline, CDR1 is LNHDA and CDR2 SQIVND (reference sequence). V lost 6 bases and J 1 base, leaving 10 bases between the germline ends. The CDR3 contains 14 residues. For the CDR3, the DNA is TGTGCCAGTAGACAGGGTGGCAGCAATCAGCCCCAGCATTTT. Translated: CASRQGGSNQPQHF.

CDR3 protein: CAWREEIEAFF. As DNA, the CDR3 is TGTGCCTGGAGAGAGGAGATTGAAGCTTTCTTT. The chain employs TRBV30 and TRBJ1-1; D gene unclear. The CDR3 runs to 11 residues. Trimming stripped 3 bases from V and 7 bases from J, with 9 bases between. Germline V gene sequence: CDR1 GTSNPN, CDR2 SVGIG (reference sequence).

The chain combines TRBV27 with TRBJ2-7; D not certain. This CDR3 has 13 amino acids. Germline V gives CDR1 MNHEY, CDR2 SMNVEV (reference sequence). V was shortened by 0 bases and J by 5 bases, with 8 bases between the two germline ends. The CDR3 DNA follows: TGTGCCAGCAGTTTATCCCAACCTAACGAGCAGTACTTC. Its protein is CASSLSQPNEQYF.

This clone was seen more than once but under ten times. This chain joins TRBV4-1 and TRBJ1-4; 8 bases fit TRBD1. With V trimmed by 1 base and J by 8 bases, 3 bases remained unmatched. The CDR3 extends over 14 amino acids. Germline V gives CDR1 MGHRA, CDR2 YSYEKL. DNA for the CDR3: TGCGCCAGCAGCCAAGGGACAGGGAGGGAAAAACTGTTTTTT. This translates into CASSQGTGREKLFF.

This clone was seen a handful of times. The CDR3 loop is CASSAPGDYGYTF. CDR3 DNA sequence: TGTGCCAGCAGTGCACCGGGAGACTATGGCTACACCTTC. The V gene is TRBV28, the J gene TRBJ1-2; no firm D call. Germline CDR1 is MDHEN and CDR2 is SYDVKM. V was cut by 5 bases and J by 3 bases, with 10 bases left in between. The CDR3 covers 13 residues.

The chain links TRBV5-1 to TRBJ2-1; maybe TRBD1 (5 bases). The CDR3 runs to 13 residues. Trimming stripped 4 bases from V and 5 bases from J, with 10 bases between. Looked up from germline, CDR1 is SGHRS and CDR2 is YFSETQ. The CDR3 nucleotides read TGCGCCAGCAGCCTCCGACAGAACAATGAGCAGTTCTTC. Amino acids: CASSLRQNNEQFF.